Following are 13 T cell receptor beta chains from one sample sequenced in a study of T-cell reconstitution after alpha-beta-depleted transplantation in children. Library preparation (for TCRbeta) was performed with unique molecular identifiers. MiXCR, applied by TCRdb to the PCR reads, yields one record per CDR3 protein. Of around 600,000 distinct CDR3 sequences listed, around a sixth are singletons. The material was PBMCs from the stem cell graft donor, obtained from the stem cell graft. Source of these receptors: a human donor who donated a stem cell graft to a child with acute myeloid leukemia.

In this sample, this clonotype turned up many times. The J gene is TRBJ2-1, the V gene TRBV29-1; TRBD2 agrees at 10 bases. Germline trimming cut 3 bases from V and 8 bases from J; bases unmatched to any gene: 10. This CDR3 spans 15 amino acids. The germline V gene encodes CDR1 SQVTM and CDR2 ANQGSEA. Here the CDR3 reads CSVERTSGVSHEQFF. Written as DNA, the CDR3 is TGCAGCGTTGAGAGGACTAGCGGTGTGTCGCATGAGCAGTTCTTC.

The table lists this clonotype with many counts. The CDR3: CSARFGPSKETQYF. CDR3 in DNA: TGCAGTGCTAGATTTGGCCCTAGTAAGGAGACCCAGTACTTC. The chain uses TRBV20-1 and TRBJ2-5; no firm D call. The germline V gene encodes CDR1 DFQATT and CDR2 SNEGSKA (reference sequence). Trimming removed 2 bases at V and 5 bases at J, with 15 bases between. This CDR3 has 14 residues.

Many counts were recorded for this clonotype. The J gene is TRBJ2-7, the V gene TRBV20-1, with TRBD1 matching over 11 bases. The CDR3 spans 15 residues. Germline CDR1 DFQATT, CDR2 SNEGSKA (reference sequence). J gave up 4 bases and V 7 bases, and 12 bases lay outside the gene matches. DNA for the CDR3: TGCAGTGTAACAGTAATGGGACAGGGGGAATACGAGCAGTACTTC. This translates into CSVTVMGQGEYEQYF.

Notes on this clonotype: This may come from a read error, since a much larger clone is one base off. The V and J genes are TRBV10-3 and TRBJ2-1, with a tentative D call TRBD1 (5 bases). The V end lost 8 bases, the J end lost 0 bases, and 8 bases lay between the germline ends. Germline-derived CDR1 and CDR2 are ENHRY and SYGVKD. The CDR3 loop spans 13 amino acids. For the CDR3, the DNA is TGTGCCATCGCGACAGACTCCTACAATGAGCAGTTCTTC. Amino acid sequence: CAIATDSYNEQFF.

This chain links TRBV28 with TRBJ2-2, with D tentatively TRBD1 (6 bases). Trimming stripped 4 bases from V and 3 bases from J, with 12 bases between. In germline, CDR1 is MDHEN, CDR2 SYDVKM. This CDR3 has 15 residues. The CDR3 DNA reads as TGTGCCAGCAGTTCACACAGGGAAGACACCGGGGAGCTGTTTTTT. It is translated as CASSSHREDTGELFF.

The J gene is TRBJ2-3, the V gene TRBV5-1; D is perhaps TRBD1 (5 bases). This CDR3 has 16 amino acids. Trimming removed 0 bases from V and 2 bases from J, with 13 bases in between. The germline CDR1 and CDR2 sequences are SGHRS and YFSETQ. CDR3 nucleotide sequence: TGCGCCAGCAGCTTGGCGATCGACAGATCCACAGATACGCAGTATTTT. The encoded protein is CASSLAIDRSTDTQYF.

The rearrangement uses TRBV20-1 and TRBJ1-2; D is perhaps TRBD1 (6 bases). This CDR3 spans 16 amino acids. V was pared by 1 base and J by 5 bases, with 20 bases between. Germline V gene data show CDR1 as DFQATT and CDR2 as SNEGSKA (reference sequence). The CDR3 region is CSARVYTTRGNYGYTF. The CDR3 DNA is TGCAGTGCTAGAGTTTACACAACAAGGGGGAATTATGGCTACACCTTC.

In its sample, this clonotype was seen many times. The rearrangement joins TRBV20-1 to TRBJ1-1; D is unclear. This CDR3 is 12 amino acids long. The V end lost 3 bases, the J end lost 3 bases, and 8 bases lay between the germline ends. CDR1 is DFQATT and CDR2 is SNEGSKA in the germline V gene (reference sequence). The CDR3 DNA reads as TGCAGTGCTAGCGAGGGAGACACTGAAGCTTTCTTT. Protein: CSASEGDTEAFF.

This clonotype has at least ten counts. The J gene is TRBJ2-1, the V gene TRBV20-1; 8 bases are a match to TRBD2. From germline, CDR1 is DFQATT and CDR2 SNEGSKA (reference sequence). CDR3 length: 17 amino acids. Trimming took 0 bases from V and 7 from J; bases not matched to a gene: 14. The CDR3 loop is CSARDNGRGGRNNEQFF. As DNA, the CDR3 is TGCAGTGCTAGAGATAACGGTCGGGGGGGGCGTAATAATGAGCAGTTCTTC.

The sample holds many counts of this clonotype. The V gene is TRBV7-9, the J gene TRBJ2-7; 12 bases fit TRBD1. Trimming removed 4 bases from V and 2 bases from J; junction bases left unmatched: 3. CDR3 length: 15 amino acids. Germline assignment: CDR1 SEHNR and CDR2 FQNEAQ (reference sequence). In DNA form, the CDR3 reads TGTGCCAGCAGCTCCCGGGACAGGGGGCCCTACGAGCAGTACTTC. Its protein is CASSSRDRGPYEQYF.

This clonotype was counted many times. The rearrangement joins TRBV20-1 to TRBJ2-2; D call uncertain. Trimming stripped 0 bases from V and 6 bases from J, with 8 bases between. Germline V gene data show CDR1 as DFQATT and CDR2 as SNEGSKA (reference sequence). This CDR3 contains 13 residues. This chain's CDR3 is CSARDRGAGELFF. For the CDR3, the DNA is TGCAGTGCTAGAGATCGAGGCGCCGGGGAGCTGTTTTTT.

This clonotype has a count of ten or more. The rearrangement uses TRBV5-6 and TRBJ2-1; 9 bases match TRBD1. The junction had 4 bases not matched to a gene; V was cut back by 2 bases and J by 1 base. The V gene's germline CDR1 is SGHDT and CDR2 YYEEEE. The CDR3 is 16 amino acids. CDR3 coding DNA: TGTGCCAGCAGCTTCGAGACAGGGGGATCCTACAATGAGCAGTTCTTC. Protein: CASSFETGGSYNEQFF.

This clonotype was seen only a few times. The V gene is TRBV10-3, the J gene TRBJ2-2, with 9 bases fitting TRBD1. Losses at the gene ends were 8 bases for V and 4 bases for J; bases not matched to a gene: 5. Germline V gene data show CDR1 as ENHRY and CDR2 as SYGVKD. The CDR3 length is 14 residues. The CDR3 sequence is CAIRTGAATGELFF. The DNA of the CDR3 is TGTGCCATCCGGACAGGGGCTGCCACCGGGGAGCTGTTTTTT.